Below, one TCR beta chain is given with its context. The antigen it recognizes is unknown. The record has no base qualities; no much larger clone is one base away. CDR1 LNHDA and CDR2 SQIVND are derived from the germline V gene (reference sequence). At the junction V is shortened by 2 bases and J by 4 bases, with 11 bases in between. From cysteine to phenylalanine, the CDR3 is 14 amino acids long. The only DNA kept is the CDR3, 42 bases in frame from the first base. The receptor library was made with the immunoSEQ multiplex PCR assay. The multiplex PCR relied on a mix of 60 forward primers for TCR Vbeta segments and 13 reverse primers for TCR Jbeta segments. Amplification of the CDR3 region of rearranged TCR beta genes was performed with a multiplex PCR assay on genomic DNA. The Illumina HiSeq System was used to sequence the amplified TCR beta libraries as 87-base-pair reads. As for how the authors treated the data: A later analysis tallied 70 million to 100 million unique TCR beta chains across the 666 repertoires, and around 9.9 million of those chains were shared by two or more donors. Raw reads were error-corrected and collapsed into unique sequences by a nearest-neighbor algorithm in which closely related sequences were merged to remove PCR and sequencing errors. V, D and J gene segments were assigned by aligning CDR3 sequences to IMGT reference sequences. For a sequence to be retained, a match of at least six nucleotides was required to both a V gene segment and a J gene segment. A rearrangement was called productive if the CDR3 had no stop codons and remained in frame with V and J, and every other rearrangement was called non-productive. Following IMGT convention, CDR3 was defined as the stretch from the second conserved V-encoded cysteine to the conserved J-encoded phenylalanine. Sequences without an unambiguous match to a single V gene segment were excluded from the earlier analysis of approximately 600 of the donors. An earlier analysis of some 610 of the donors called V segments functional above 56.7% productive rearrangements and segregating when the between-donor standard deviation exceeded 5%. A statistical classification framework was developed to diagnose cytomegalovirus status using the catalog of TCR beta chain sequences. In a later analysis, TCR nucleotide sequences were compared against IMGT/GENE-DB human TR gene sequences so that V and J genes could be assigned. The TCRdist pipeline was used in a later analysis to assign CDR3 sequences and most-parsimonious VDJ recombination scenarios. A later analysis defined each TCR beta chain by its CDR3 amino acid sequence plus V-gene family, and excluded reads lacking a unique V-gene family. As a way to deal with suspected cross-contamination and a sequencing artifact, a later analysis dropped more than 500 nucleotide sequences that were highly shared and had low generation probability. For each public chain, a later analysis derived a clonal expansion index from normalized ranks of inferred template counts within each repertoire. A later analysis computed generation probabilities with a VDJ recombination model fitted to out-of-frame rearrangements, and checked the results against IGoR. A later analysis scored TCR-TCR, TCR-HLA and TCR-CMV co-occurrence with hypergeometric tests, applying a repertoire-size bias correction to TCR pairs. A later analysis estimated false discovery rates by permuting HLA or CMV assignments 20 times. A later analysis grouped co-occurring TCRs with DBSCAN, adding TCRdist sequence similarity when clustering within HLA-allele-positive subsets. Repertoires with fewer than 30,000 or more than 120,000 public chains were left out of co-occurrence clustering, as were about five repertoires with anomalous nucleotide sharing. TCRdb took over this immuneACCESS table, retaining in-frame rearrangements with V and J assigned. Such tables are incomplete; in checked studies, under half of the missing clones stem from an unresolved V gene, and the remainder is unexplained. The DNA was the basis for D and trimming; V, J and clone size are from that table. This sample lists some 94,000 clones; around 77% were detected once. The ten largest clones take up around 3.2% of the sample.

This sample was taken from a study of cytomegalovirus exposure and HLA in healthy donors (TCRdb year 2017). For the wider study: An earlier analysis of some 620 of the donors reported 276 Gb of sequence data and some 110 million unique TCR beta sequences obtained from some 170 million T cells. The T cell repertoires of around 670 subjects were profiled by immunosequencing and related to cytomegalovirus serostatus. Typing coverage differed by locus: A, B, C, DRB1 and DQB1 were typed in roughly 620-640 donors, DQA1 in roughly 500, DPA1 in some 600, and DPB1 in about 450. Class I and class II HLA loci were covered by the typing at four-digit resolution. Rather than using new phenotypic data, the later analysis identified candidate immune exposures from TCR beta sequences and from how often those sequences occurred across donors. In addition to the first cohort of hundreds of subjects, a separate validation cohort of some 120 different subjects was used. Every repertoire in the discovery cohort had been generated on one and the same sequencing platform. A later analysis re-examined previously published TCR beta repertoires from roughly 650 donors and added high-resolution HLA genotyping to investigate patterns of TCR occurrence. On average, 235,054 unique TCR beta nucleotide sequences were sequenced per donor among a few hundred genotyped donors of the cohort, with roughly 19% of those sequences being non-productive. A later genetic analysis took genome-wide SNP genotypes for about 55% of the roughly 670 donors and used that subset as a discovery cohort. Five DR-DQ haplotypes were handled as single units for association and clustering because linkage in the cohort was strong. To decide whether each TCR beta V gene segment behaved as functional or pseudogenic, an earlier analysis of 587 of the donors relied on high-throughput TCR beta sequencing. Roughly 300 gigabases of sequencing data and tens of millions of unique TCR sequences were included in an early release covering about 620 HLA-typed donors. Alongside the repertoire data, information on donor age, sex, ethnicity and CMV serostatus was compiled. The genetic ancestry cluster associated with self-reported Caucasian donors included roughly 84% of the roughly 360 genotyped donors. The study aimed to test whether signatures of past pathogen exposure could be identified by cataloging public T cell receptors. To predict cytomegalovirus infection status, the study combined high-throughput TCR immunosequencing, statistical association of individual TCRs with disease status, and machine learning. Beyond this particular receptor, the publication reports: Correlated functional status among segregating V segments might be attributable to linkage disequilibrium, but an unknown experimental factor could not be ruled out. A few of the identified cytomegalovirus-associated TCR beta chains were confirmed in vitro to be specific for cytomegalovirus antigens. V-gene and J-gene trimming of TCR beta chains was associated with a missense DCLRE1C variant in a later genetic analysis, and the association was replicated in an independent cohort. While some public TCRs were present in many individuals, most TCR sequences turned up only very rarely across donors. A later genetic analysis reported fewer N-insertions in productive TCRs among donors in an Asian-associated ancestry cluster than the approximately 670-donor mean. A further reported finding was that TCR beta sequences accurately predicted the HLA-A and HLA-B alleles for most subjects in the first cohort. An earlier analysis of approximately 590 of the donors showed that most TCR beta V segments appeared in productive rearrangements either about 87% or about 30% of the time, which broadly matched IMGT annotations. Some IMGT-functional V segments, including TRBV6-2 and TRBV6-3, could not be distinguished by the 87-base-pair reads and were therefore excluded. In a later analysis, HLA-associated TCR beta chains were found to be more clonally expanded and to have lower generation probabilities than equally common non-associated chains. A later analysis found that most CMV-associated TCR beta chains appeared HLA-restricted, with HLA associations seemingly driven largely by CMV exposure. In a later analysis, 16,951 TCR beta sequences were associated with specific HLA alleles at a false discovery rate of 0.05. This cohort had only TCR beta chains sequenced, and the lack of alpha or paired-chain data limited which features could be detected. Sequencing depth was assumed to be roughly uniform across donors in the presence/absence analyses, though that assumption may not hold. A cluster of highly shared sequence variants was judged likely to represent a technical artifact of the sequencing pipeline. HLA typing was unavailable for some donors at each locus, so association tests used only the typed subset. For the cohort, immune exposure information was limited to CMV serostatus. Assigning TCR associations to individual alleles was difficult when HLA alleles, especially DR and DQ, strongly co-occurred. According to the authors, the approach could potentially be generalized to other disease states and immunological phenotypes. Cytomegalovirus status was reported to be diagnosed by the classifier with high specificity and sensitivity in both the original and validation cohorts. The earlier analysis of some 560 of the donors excluded 15 to 20 rarely observed V segments, including chromosome 9 orphons, because counts were too low. According to a later analysis, parvovirus B19, influenza, CMV and Epstein-Barr virus appeared linked to several top co-occurrence clusters. According to a later analysis, TCR association rates differed among HLA loci, with DRB1 alleles showing the most associated TCRs and HLA-C alleles showing the fewest. In the study, about 150 TCR beta chains were listed as associated with cytomegalovirus.

The cohort consisted of more than 650 healthy bone marrow donors. At the time of sampling, every cohort member was nominally healthy, though immune exposures that went unrecorded were likely present. The donor was CMV seronegative and was included in the group of approximately 350 seronegative cohort members. A peripheral blood sample was provided by each donor, and peripheral blood mononuclear cells were used for TCR beta sequencing. The Qiagen DNeasy Blood Extraction Kit was used to extract genomic DNA from the blood cell samples. The sample consisted of PBMCs. The rearranged chain carries TRBV19 and TRBJ1-1; too little of a D gene remains to name it. This TCR came from a man between 35 and 55 years old in good health and CMV-seronegative. CDR3 region: CASSILRDVTEAFF. The nucleotides are TGTGCCAGTAGTATACTGAGGGATGTCACTGAAGCTTTCTTT. Beyond the CDR3, the reference TRBV19 and TRBJ1-1 genes provide the residues; the full variable domain reads: DGGITQSPKYLFRKEGQNVTLSCEQNLNHDAMYWYRQDPGQGLRLIYYSQIVNDFQKGDIAEGYSVSREKKESFPLTVTSAQKNPTAFYLCASSILRDVTEAFFGQGTRLTVV.